The clone carrying this T cell receptor beta chain came up a few times. The antigen is unknown. 5'RACE template switching added a universal primer site and UMIs to TCR cDNA. MiXCR, run by TCRdb on the 5' RACE reads, gives a single entry per CDR3 protein. This table holds around 590,000 distinct CDR3 sequences, approximately 13% found once. Germline-derived CDR1 and CDR2 are SGHVS and FQNEAQ. V lost 1 base to trimming and J lost 6 bases; unmatched junction nucleotides: 10. The CDR3 is 17 amino acids. The data were obtained in a study of T cells after yellow fever vaccination. Background on the study: Fractions with few cells were prepared using SMART-Seq v4 Ultra Low Input. Whole-study findings and limits: Some clonotypes, a small share, were shared between CD4 and CD8 compartments. Reappearing after the booster were most of the clones from primary vaccination (approximately 96% CD4, approximately 86% CD8).

The sequencing here drew on PBMCs, taken on the day of the yellow fever booster vaccination. V gene TRBV7-8 combines with J gene TRBJ2-1; 9 bases are a match to TRBD2. The TCR originated in a man aged 25-45 years who received the YFV17D yellow fever vaccine. The CDR3 region is CASSLEVAGGPGNEQFF. The CDR3 coding sequence is TGTGCCAGCAGCTTAGAGGTCGCGGGAGGGCCGGGCAATGAGCAGTTCTTC.